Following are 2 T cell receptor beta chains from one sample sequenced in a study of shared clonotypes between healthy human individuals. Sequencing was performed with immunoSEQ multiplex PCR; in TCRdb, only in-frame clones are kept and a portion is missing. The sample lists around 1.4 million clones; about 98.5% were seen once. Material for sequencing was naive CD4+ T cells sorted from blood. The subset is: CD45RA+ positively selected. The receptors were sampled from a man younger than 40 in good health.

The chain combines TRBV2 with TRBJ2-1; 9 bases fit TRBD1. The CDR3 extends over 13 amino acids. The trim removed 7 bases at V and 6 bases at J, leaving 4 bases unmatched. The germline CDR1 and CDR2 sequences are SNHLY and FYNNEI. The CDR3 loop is CASKGTGSNEQFF. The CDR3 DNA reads TGTGCCAGCAAAGGGACAGGGAGCAATGAGCAGTTCTTC.

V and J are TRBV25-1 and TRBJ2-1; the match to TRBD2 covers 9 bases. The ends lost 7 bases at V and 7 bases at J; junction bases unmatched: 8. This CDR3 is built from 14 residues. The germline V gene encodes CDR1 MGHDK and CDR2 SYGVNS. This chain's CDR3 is CASKAAGGQNEQFF. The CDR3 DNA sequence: TGTGCCAGCAAGGCCGCGGGAGGGCAGAATGAGCAGTTCTTC. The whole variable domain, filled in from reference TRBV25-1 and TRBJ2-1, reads EADIYQTPRYLVIGTGKKITLECSQTMGHDKMYWYQQDPGMELHLIHYSYGVNSTEKGDLSSESTVSRIRTEHFPLTLESARPSHTSQYLCASKAAGGQNEQFFGPGTRLTVL.